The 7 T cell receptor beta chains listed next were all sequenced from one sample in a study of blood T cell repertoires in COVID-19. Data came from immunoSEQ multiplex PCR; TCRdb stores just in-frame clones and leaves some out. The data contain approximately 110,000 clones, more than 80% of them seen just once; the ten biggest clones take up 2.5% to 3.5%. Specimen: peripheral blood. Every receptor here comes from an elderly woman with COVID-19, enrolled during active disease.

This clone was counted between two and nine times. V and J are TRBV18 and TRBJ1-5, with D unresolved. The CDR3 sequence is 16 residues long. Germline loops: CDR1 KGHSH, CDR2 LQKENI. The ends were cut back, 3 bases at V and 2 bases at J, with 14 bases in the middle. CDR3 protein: CASSPQATRGNQPQHF. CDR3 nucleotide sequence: TGTGCCAGCTCACCTCAGGCGACGCGGGGCAATCAGCCCCAGCATTTT.

Here the CDR3 DNA reads TGTGCCAGCAGCGTAGAGGGACATAGCACAGATACGCAGTATTTT. Translating it yields CASSVEGHSTDTQYF. The chain uses TRBV9 and TRBJ2-3, with D possibly being TRBD1 (6 bases). The CDR3 is 15 amino acids. Germline V gene lookup returns CDR1 SGDLS and CDR2 YYNGEE. The V end lost 0 bases, the J end lost 0 bases, and 8 bases lay between the germline ends.

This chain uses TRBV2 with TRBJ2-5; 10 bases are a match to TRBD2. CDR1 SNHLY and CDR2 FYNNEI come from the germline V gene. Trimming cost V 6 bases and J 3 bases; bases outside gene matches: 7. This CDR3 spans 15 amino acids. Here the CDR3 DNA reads TGTGCCAGCAGGGGAATTGGACTAGCGGAAGAGACCCAGTACTTC. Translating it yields CASRGIGLAEETQYF.

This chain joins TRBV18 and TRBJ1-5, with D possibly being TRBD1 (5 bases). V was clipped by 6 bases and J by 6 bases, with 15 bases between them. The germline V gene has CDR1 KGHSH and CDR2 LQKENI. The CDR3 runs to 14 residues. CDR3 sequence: CASSAWAGTQPQHF. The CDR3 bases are TGTGCCAGCTCCGCTTGGGCGGGGACTCAGCCCCAGCATTTT.

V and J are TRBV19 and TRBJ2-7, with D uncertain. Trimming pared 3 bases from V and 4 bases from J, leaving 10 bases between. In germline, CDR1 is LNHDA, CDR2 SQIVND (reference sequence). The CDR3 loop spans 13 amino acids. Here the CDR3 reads CASSIIGTYEQYF. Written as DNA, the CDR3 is TGTGCCAGTAGTATCATCGGTACGTACGAGCAGTACTTC.

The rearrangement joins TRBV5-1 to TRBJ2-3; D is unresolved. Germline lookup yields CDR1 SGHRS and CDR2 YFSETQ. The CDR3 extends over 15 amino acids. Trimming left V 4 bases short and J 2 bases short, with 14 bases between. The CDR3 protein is CASSPNSYYTDTQYF. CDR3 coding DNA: TGCGCCAGCAGCCCAAACAGTTATTACACAGATACGCAGTATTTT.

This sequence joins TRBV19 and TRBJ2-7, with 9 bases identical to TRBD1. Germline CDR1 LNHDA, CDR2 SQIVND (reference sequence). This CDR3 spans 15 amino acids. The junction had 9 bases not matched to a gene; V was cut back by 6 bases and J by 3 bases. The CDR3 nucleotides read TGTGCCAGTAGGGCGGAGGGGACAGGGCGCTACGAGCAGTACTTC. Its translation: CASRAEGTGRYEQYF.